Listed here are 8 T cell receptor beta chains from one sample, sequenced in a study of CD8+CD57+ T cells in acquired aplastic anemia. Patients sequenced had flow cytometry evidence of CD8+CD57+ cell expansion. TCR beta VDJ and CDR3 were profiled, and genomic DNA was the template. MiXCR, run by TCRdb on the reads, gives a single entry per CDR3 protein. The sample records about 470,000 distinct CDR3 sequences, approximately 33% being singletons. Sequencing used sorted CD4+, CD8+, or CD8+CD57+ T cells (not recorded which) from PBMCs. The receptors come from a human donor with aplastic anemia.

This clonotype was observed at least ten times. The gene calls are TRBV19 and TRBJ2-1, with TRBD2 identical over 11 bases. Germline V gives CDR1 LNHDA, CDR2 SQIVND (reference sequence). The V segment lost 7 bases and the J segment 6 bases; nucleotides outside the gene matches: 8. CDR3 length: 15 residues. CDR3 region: CASKTGTSGSNEQFF. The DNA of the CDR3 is TGTGCCAGTAAAACCGGGACTAGCGGCTCCAATGAGCAGTTCTTC.

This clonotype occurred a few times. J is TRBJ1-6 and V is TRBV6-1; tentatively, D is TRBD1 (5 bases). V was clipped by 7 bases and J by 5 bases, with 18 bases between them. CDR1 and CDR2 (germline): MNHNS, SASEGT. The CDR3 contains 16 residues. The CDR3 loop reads CASNPLGTRDNSPLHF. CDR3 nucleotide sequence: TGTGCCAGCAATCCCTTAGGGACGCGGGATAATTCACCCCTCCACTTT.

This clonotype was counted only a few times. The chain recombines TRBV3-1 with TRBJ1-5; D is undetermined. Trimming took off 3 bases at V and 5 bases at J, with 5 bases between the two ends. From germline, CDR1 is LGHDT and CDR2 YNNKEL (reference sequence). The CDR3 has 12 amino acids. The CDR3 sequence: CASSHTDQPQHF. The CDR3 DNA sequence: TGTGCCAGCAGCCACACCGATCAGCCCCAGCATTTT.

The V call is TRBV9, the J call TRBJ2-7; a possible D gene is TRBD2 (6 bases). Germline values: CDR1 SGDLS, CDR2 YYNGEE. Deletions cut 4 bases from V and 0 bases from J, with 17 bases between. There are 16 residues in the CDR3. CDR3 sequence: CASSQWWGVTSYEQYF. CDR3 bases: TGTGCCAGCAGCCAGTGGTGGGGGGTGACCTCCTACGAGCAGTACTTC.

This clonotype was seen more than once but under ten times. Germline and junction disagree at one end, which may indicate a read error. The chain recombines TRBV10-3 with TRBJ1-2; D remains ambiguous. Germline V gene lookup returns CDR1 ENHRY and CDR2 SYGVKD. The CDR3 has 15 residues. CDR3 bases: TGTGCCAGCAGTGAGTCAGTGGGAACCAGGAGTGGCTACACCTTC. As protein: CASSESVGTRSGYTF.

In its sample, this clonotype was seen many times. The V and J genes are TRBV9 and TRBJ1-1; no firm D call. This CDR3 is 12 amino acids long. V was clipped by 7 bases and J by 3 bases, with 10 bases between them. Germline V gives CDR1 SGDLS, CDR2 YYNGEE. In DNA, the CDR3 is TGTGCCAGCGGGCCAAGAGACACTGAAGCTTTCTTT. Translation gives CASGPRDTEAFF.

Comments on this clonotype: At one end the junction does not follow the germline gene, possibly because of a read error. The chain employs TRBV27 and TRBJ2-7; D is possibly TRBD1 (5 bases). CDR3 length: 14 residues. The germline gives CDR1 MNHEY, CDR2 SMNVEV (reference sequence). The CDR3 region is CPSSRGPNSYEQYF. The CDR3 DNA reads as TGTCCCAGCAGTAGGGGTCCGAACTCCTACGAGCAGTACTTC.

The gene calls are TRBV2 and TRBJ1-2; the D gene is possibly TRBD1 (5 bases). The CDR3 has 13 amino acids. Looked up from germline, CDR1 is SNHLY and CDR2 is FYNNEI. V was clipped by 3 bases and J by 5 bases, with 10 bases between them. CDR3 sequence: CASSDRDWYGYTF. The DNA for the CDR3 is TGTGCCAGCAGTGACAGGGATTGGTATGGCTACACCTTC. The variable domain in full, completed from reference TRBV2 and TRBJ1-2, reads EPEVTQTPSHQVTQMGQEVILRCVPISNHLYFYWYRQILGQKVEFLVSFYNNEISEKSEIFDDQFSVERPDGSNFTLKIRSTKLEDSAMYFCASSDRDWYGYTFGSGTRLTVV.